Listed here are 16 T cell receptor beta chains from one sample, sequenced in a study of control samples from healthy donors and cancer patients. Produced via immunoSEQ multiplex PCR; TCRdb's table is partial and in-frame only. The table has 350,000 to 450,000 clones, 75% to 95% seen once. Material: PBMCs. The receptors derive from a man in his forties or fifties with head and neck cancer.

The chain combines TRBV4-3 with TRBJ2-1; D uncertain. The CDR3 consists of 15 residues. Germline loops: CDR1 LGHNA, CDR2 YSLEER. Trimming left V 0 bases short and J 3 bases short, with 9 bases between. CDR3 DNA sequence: TGCGCCAGCAGCCAAGAAGGCGCGGTCTACAATGAGCAGTTCTTC. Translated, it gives CASSQEGAVYNEQFF.

Here the CDR3 reads CASSWDRSSQNTEAFF. The CDR3 DNA follows: TGTGCCAGCAGCTGGGACAGGTCCTCCCAGAACACTGAAGCTTTCTTT. This sequence joins TRBV11-2 and TRBJ1-1; 8 bases match TRBD1. Germline values: CDR1 SGHAT, CDR2 FQNNGV. CDR3 size: 16 residues. The V gene end was trimmed by 4 bases and the J gene end by 1 base; junction bases not matched to a gene: 8.

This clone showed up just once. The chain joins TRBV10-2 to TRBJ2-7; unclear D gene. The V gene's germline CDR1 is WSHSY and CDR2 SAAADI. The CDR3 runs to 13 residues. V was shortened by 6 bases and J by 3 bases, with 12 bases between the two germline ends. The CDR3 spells CASRVSENYEQYF. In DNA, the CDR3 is TGCGCCAGCAGGGTCTCGGAAAACTACGAGCAGTACTTC.

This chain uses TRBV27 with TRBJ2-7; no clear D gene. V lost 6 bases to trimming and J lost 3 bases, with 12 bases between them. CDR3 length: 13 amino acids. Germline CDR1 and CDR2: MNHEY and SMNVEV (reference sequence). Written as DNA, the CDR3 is TGTGCCAGCAGCCGACGGGCAGGCTACGAGCAGTACTTC. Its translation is CASSRRAGYEQYF.

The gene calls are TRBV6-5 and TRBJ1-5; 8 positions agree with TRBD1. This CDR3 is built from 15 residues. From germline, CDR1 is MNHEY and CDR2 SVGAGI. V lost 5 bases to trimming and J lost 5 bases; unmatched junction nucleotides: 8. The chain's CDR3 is CASSRTGTGDQPQHF. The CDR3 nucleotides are TGTGCCAGCAGTCGCACCGGGACAGGCGATCAGCCCCAGCATTTT.

The CDR3 DNA reads TGTGCCAGCAGCTTAACTCCGGGACTAGGCATTGAGCAGTTCTTC. It encodes CASSLTPGLGIEQFF. The chain is built from TRBV5-5 and TRBJ2-1, with 8 bases fitting TRBD2. Losses at the gene ends were 2 bases for V and 9 bases for J; bases not matched to a gene: 10. CDR1 is SGHKS, CDR2 YYEKEE, per germline (reference sequence). This CDR3 is built from 15 residues.

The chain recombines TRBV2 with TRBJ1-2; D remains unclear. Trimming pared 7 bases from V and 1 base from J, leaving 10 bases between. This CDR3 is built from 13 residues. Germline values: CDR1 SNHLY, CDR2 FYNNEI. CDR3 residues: CASTEDGNYGYTF. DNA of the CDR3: TGTGCCAGCACCGAGGACGGTAACTATGGCTACACCTTC.

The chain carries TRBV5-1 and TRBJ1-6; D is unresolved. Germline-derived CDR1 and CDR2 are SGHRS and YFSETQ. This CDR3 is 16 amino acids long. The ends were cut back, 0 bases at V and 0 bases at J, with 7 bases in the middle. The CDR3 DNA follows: TGCGCCAGCAGCTTGGATGGGAGCTCCTATAATTCACCCCTCCACTTT. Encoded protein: CASSLDGSSYNSPLHF.

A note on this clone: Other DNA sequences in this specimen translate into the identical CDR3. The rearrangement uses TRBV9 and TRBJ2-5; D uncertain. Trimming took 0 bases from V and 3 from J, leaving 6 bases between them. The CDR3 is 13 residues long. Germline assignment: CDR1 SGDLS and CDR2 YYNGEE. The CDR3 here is CASSVGIEETQYF. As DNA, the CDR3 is TGTGCCAGCAGCGTAGGAATAGAAGAGACCCAGTACTTC.

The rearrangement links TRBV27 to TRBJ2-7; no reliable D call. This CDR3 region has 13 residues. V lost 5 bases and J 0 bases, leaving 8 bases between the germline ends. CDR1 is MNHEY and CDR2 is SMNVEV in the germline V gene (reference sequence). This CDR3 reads CASSPPSSYEQYF. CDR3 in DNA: TGTGCCAGCAGTCCCCCAAGCTCCTACGAGCAGTACTTC.

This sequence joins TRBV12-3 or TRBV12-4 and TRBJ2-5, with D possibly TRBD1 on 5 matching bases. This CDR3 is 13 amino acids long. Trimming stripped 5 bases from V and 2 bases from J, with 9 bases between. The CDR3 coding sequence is TGTGCCAGCAGTGGACAAATTCAAGAGACCCAGTACTTC. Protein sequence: CASSGQIQETQYF.

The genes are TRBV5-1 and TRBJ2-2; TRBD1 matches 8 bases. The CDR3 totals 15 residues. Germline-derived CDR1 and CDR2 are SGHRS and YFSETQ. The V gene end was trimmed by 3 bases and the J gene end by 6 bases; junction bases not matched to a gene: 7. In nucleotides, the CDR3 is TGCGCCAGCAGCTCCCAGGGGGCGCAACCCGGGGAGCTGTTTTTT. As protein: CASSSQGAQPGELFF.

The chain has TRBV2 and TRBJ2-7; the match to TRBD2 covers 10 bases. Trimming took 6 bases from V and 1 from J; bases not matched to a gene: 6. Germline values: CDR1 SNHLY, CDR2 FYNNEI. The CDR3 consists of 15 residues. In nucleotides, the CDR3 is TGTGCCAGCAGACCGGATAGCGGGAGGTCCTACGAGCAGTACTTC. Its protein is CASRPDSGRSYEQYF. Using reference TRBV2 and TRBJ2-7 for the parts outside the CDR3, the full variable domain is EPEVTQTPSHQVTQMGQEVILRCVPISNHLYFYWYRQILGQKVEFLVSFYNNEISEKSEIFDDQFSVERPDGSNFTLKIRSTKLEDSAMYFCASRPDSGRSYEQYFGPGTRLTVT.

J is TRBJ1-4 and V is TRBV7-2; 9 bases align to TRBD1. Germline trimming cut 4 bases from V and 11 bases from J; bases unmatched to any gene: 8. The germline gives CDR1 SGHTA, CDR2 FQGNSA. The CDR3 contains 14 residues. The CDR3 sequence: CASSSPGTGYKLFF. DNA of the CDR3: TGTGCCAGCAGCTCACCCGGGACAGGGTATAAACTGTTTTTT.

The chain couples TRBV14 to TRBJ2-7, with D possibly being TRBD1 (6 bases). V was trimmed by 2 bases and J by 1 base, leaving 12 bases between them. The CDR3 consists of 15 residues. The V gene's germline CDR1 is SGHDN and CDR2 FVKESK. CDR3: CASSQTTGPSYEQYF. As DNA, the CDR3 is TGTGCCAGCAGCCAAACAACAGGGCCGTCCTACGAGCAGTACTTC.

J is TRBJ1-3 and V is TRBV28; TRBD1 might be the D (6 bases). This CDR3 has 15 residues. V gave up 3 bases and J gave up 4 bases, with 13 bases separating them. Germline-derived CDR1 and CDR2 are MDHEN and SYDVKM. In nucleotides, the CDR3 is TGTGCCAGCAGTTTGGCGGGGGCATCCGGAAACACCATATATTTT. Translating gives CASSLAGASGNTIYF.